One T cell receptor beta chain is described in this entry. Its specificity is not known. TCR sequencing used cDNA made by reverse transcription of extracted RNA. Measured with immunoSEQ multiplex PCR; TCRdb has only the in-frame clones, and not every one. The sample includes roughly 190,000 clones, around 56% seen only once; the top ten take 0.65% to 0.7%. This specimen belongs to a study of CD8+ T cells in alopecia areata. Study-level information: For treated patients, severity scores reflected the percentage of scalp area affected.

Germline values: CDR1 SQVTM, CDR2 ANQGSEA. The V and J ends lost 7 bases and 6 bases, in that order; junction bases with no gene match: 8. This CDR3 has 13 amino acids. Treatment in this sample: oral pan-JAK inhibitor, 5-10 mg twice daily. Study-wide results and caveats: Many expanded lesional clones persisted during tofacitinib (in both scalp and blood).

The rearrangement joins TRBV29-1 to TRBJ2-7, with 11 positions matching TRBD1. The sample here was CD4+ T cells sorted from blood, taken at week 4, from a patient treated with tofacitinib. The sequence was collected from a human donor with alopecia areata. CDR3 coding DNA: TGCAGCGCCGCTCCGGACAGGGGGCTCGAGCAGTACTTC. This gives the protein CSAAPDRGLEQYF.